Listed here are 25 T cell receptor beta chains from one sample, sequenced in a study of Graves' ophthalmopathy and Graves' hyperthyroidism. From RNA, the CDR3 regions of TCR beta chains were amplified and sequenced. First-round RT-PCR relied on HTBI primers, and a second-round multiplex PCR came next. TCRdb used MiXCR to reprocess the multiplex PCR reads, holding one entry per CDR3 protein. The sample consists of about 370,000 distinct CDR3 sequences, 15% to 20% of them appearing once. The specimen was peripheral blood. The receptors were gathered from a young woman with Graves' ophthalmopathy.

This clonotype showed up many times. Here the CDR3 omits its conserved ending phenylalanine or tryptophan, so a read error is the likely source. The CDR3 DNA follows: TGTGCCAGCAGCCACCGGGACAGGGTAGGGAACACTGAAGCTTTCTCT. Residues: CASSHRDRVGNTEAFS. The V and J genes are TRBV4-2 and TRBJ1-1; 9 nucleotides match TRBD1. Per the germline V gene, CDR1 is LGHNA and CDR2 is YNFKEQ. The CDR3 totals 16 residues. V shed 3 bases, J shed 1 base, and the junction held 6 bases outside the gene matches.

V is TRBV5-5 and J is TRBJ2-5, with D perhaps being TRBD1 or TRBD2 (5 bases each). Germline V gene data show CDR1 as SGHKS and CDR2 as YYEKEE (reference sequence). V was cut by 4 bases and J by 1 base, with 11 bases left in between. This CDR3 comprises 14 residues. The CDR3 bases are TGTGCCAGCAGCCTAGGGACCATCCAAGAGACCCAGTACTTC. Protein product: CASSLGTIQETQYF.

With respect to this clonotype: A much bigger clone sits one base away, suggesting this may be a read error. The chain couples TRBV6-2 or TRBV6-3 to TRBJ2-7, with 7 bases that match TRBD1. This CDR3 is 13 amino acids long. V trimming: 6 bases; J trimming: 3 bases; junction bases outside the gene matches: 5. CDR1 and CDR2 (germline): MNHEY, SVGEGT. CDR3: CASRRDSLYEQYF. The CDR3 nucleotides read TGTGCCAGCAGACGGGACAGCCTCTACGAGCAGTACTTC.

This clonotype was observed at least ten times. The V call is TRBV20-1, the J call TRBJ1-5; TRBD1 agrees at 8 bases. Germline trimming cut 3 bases from V and 7 bases from J; bases unmatched to any gene: 5. This CDR3 has 13 residues. From germline, CDR1 is DFQATT and CDR2 SNEGSKA (reference sequence). The CDR3 DNA follows: TGCAGTGCTAGGATGGACAGGGTACAGCCCCAGCATTTT. Translated, it gives CSARMDRVQPQHF.

This clonotype was observed once. The chain recombines TRBV6-2 or TRBV6-3 with TRBJ2-5, with unresolved D. CDR3 size: 14 residues. Germline CDR1 is MNHEY and CDR2 is SVGEGT. V dropped 2 bases and J dropped 5 bases, with 12 bases sitting between them. The DNA of the CDR3 is TGTGCCAGCAGTTACCGTCAGAGGCAGGAGACCCAGTACTTC. Its translation: CASSYRQRQETQYF.

This clonotype was seen repeatedly, ten times or more. The V and J genes are TRBV5-4 and TRBJ2-7, with TRBD2 identical over 9 bases. This CDR3 contains 15 residues. Germline V gene lookup returns CDR1 SGHNT and CDR2 YYREEE (reference sequence). J gave up 9 bases and V 1 base, and 11 bases lay outside the gene matches. CDR3 sequence (DNA): TGTGCCAGCAGCTTGTCTAGCGGGAACATGATGGGGCAGTACTTC. Translating gives CASSLSSGNMMGQYF.

This clonotype was recorded many times. V gene TRBV15 combines with J gene TRBJ1-5; 9 nucleotides agree with TRBD1. J gave up 0 bases and V 0 bases, and 15 bases lay outside the gene matches. From germline, CDR1 is LNHNV and CDR2 YYDKDF (reference sequence). The CDR3 covers 21 residues. This CDR3 is CATSRERVAETGGFSNQPQHF. CDR3 sequence (DNA): TGTGCCACCAGCAGAGAGAGGGTAGCAGAGACAGGGGGTTTTAGCAATCAGCCCCAGCATTTT.

The chain uses TRBV6-1 and TRBJ1-5, with a tentative D call TRBD1 (5 bases). V lost 7 bases to trimming and J lost 5 bases, with 18 bases between them. CDR3 length: 15 residues. Germline V gives CDR1 MNHNS, CDR2 SASEGT. The CDR3 reads CASTLRQGWDQPQHF. Written as DNA, the CDR3 is TGTGCCAGCACCTTACGGCAGGGTTGGGATCAGCCCCAGCATTTT.

This clonotype was observed at least ten times. V is TRBV28 and J is TRBJ1-2, with 7 bases matching TRBD1. Per the germline V gene, CDR1 is MDHEN and CDR2 is SYDVKM. CDR3 length equals 18 residues. The V gene end was trimmed by 4 bases and the J gene end by 1 base; junction bases not matched to a gene: 15. The CDR3 DNA reads TGTGCCAGCAGTTCCTCGACAGGGACAAGGTTCCTTAACTATGGCTACACCTTC. Its protein is CASSSSTGTRFLNYGYTF.

This clonotype was detected ten times or more. The gene calls are TRBV27 and TRBJ1-6; 9 nucleotides match TRBD1. Germline V gene lookup returns CDR1 MNHEY and CDR2 SMNVEV (reference sequence). V gave up 4 bases and J gave up 10 bases; unmatched junction bases: 5. This CDR3 is built from 14 residues. CDR3 DNA sequence: TGTGCCAGCAGTTCCGGGACAGGGCACTCACCCCTCCACTTT. Translated: CASSSGTGHSPLHF.

This clonotype was counted at least ten times. The rearrangement uses TRBV29-1 and TRBJ2-2; D remains ambiguous. The CDR3 contains 13 residues. Germline lookup yields CDR1 SQVTM and CDR2 ANQGSEA. V gave up 7 bases and J gave up 5 bases, with 14 bases separating them. The CDR3 loop reads CSGRGMITGELFF. The CDR3 DNA sequence: TGCAGCGGTCGAGGAATGATAACCGGGGAGCTGTTTTTT.

This clonotype was recorded many times. The chain carries TRBV6-5 and TRBJ2-2; no definite D call. V was shortened by 0 bases and J by 6 bases, with 11 bases between the two germline ends. Germline V lookup: CDR1 MNHEY, CDR2 SVGAGI. The CDR3 length is 15 residues. The chain's CDR3 is CASSYSWQVPGELFF. DNA of the CDR3: TGTGCCAGCAGTTACTCATGGCAGGTCCCCGGGGAGCTGTTTTTT.

This clonotype was found many times. V usage is TRBV19 and J usage is TRBJ1-5, with D unclear. With 5 bases removed from V and 2 bases from J, the gap between germline ends came to 13 bases. CDR1 is LNHDA and CDR2 is SQIVND in the germline V gene (reference sequence). The CDR3 consists of 15 residues. For the CDR3, the DNA is TGTGCCAGTAGTCACCCTCGGGTTCGCAATCAGCCCCAGCATTTT. Protein product: CASSHPRVRNQPQHF.

This clonotype was observed at least ten times. The chain employs TRBV6-5 and TRBJ1-1, with 10 bases that match TRBD1. Trimming at V came to 2 bases and at J to 1 base, leaving 4 bases not matched to a gene. CDR3 length equals 16 residues. Germline CDR1 is MNHEY and CDR2 is SVGAGI. The CDR3 DNA is TGTGCCAGCAGTTACCCCAGGACAGGGGGGAACACTGAAGCTTTCTTT. Amino acid sequence: CASSYPRTGGNTEAFF.

This clonotype was seen repeatedly, ten times or more. V and J are TRBV6-5 and TRBJ2-4, with D perhaps TRBD2 (7 bases). V dropped 2 bases and J dropped 0 bases, with 26 bases sitting between them. The CDR3 totals 21 residues. Germline CDR1 is MNHEY and CDR2 is SVGAGI. CDR3 nucleotides: TGTGCCAGCAGTTACCCTCCTGGCGGGGGCCCGAGAACCCTAGCCAAAAACATTCAGTACTTC. This sequence encodes CASSYPPGGGPRTLAKNIQYF.

This clonotype was seen at least ten times. V usage is TRBV27 and J usage is TRBJ1-5; 7 nucleotides align to TRBD1. J lost 4 bases, V lost 2 bases, and 5 bases had no gene match. Germline V gene sequence: CDR1 MNHEY, CDR2 SMNVEV (reference sequence). This CDR3 region has 15 residues. The chain's CDR3 is CASSLGGQINQPQHF. CDR3 coding DNA: TGTGCCAGCAGTTTAGGGGGACAGATTAATCAGCCCCAGCATTTT.

This clonotype was counted ten times or more. CDR3 in amino acids: CAWSVGGEAFF. The DNA of the CDR3 is TGTGCCTGGAGTGTAGGGGGTGAAGCTTTCTTT. The V and J genes are TRBV30 and TRBJ1-1; a weak D match, TRBD1 (6 bases). The germline CDR1 and CDR2 sequences are GTSNPN and SVGIG (reference sequence). This CDR3 is built from 11 residues. V was pared by 0 bases and J by 7 bases, with 6 bases between. The full variable domain, its missing parts supplied by reference TRBV30 and TRBJ1-1, is SQTIHQWPATLVQPVGSPLSLECTVEGTSNPNLYWYRQAAGRGLQLLFYSVGIGQISSEVPQNLSASRPQDRQFILSSKKLLLSDSGFYLCAWSVGGEAFFGQGTRLTVV.

This clonotype was counted a few times. J is TRBJ1-1 and V is TRBV2; D is possibly TRBD1 (6 bases). The germline V gene has CDR1 SNHLY and CDR2 FYNNEI. This CDR3 is built from 13 residues. V dropped 11 bases and J dropped 3 bases, with 16 bases sitting between them. As DNA, the CDR3 is TGTGCCCCCTCCCGGGGGGCTGACACTGAAGCTTTCTTT. Translation gives CAPSRGADTEAFF.

This clonotype was recorded at least ten times. V is TRBV6-2 or TRBV6-3 and J is TRBJ2-2, with D unclear. The germline CDR1 and CDR2 sequences are MNHEY and SVGEGT. V was shortened by 0 bases and J by 7 bases, with 6 bases between the two germline ends. This CDR3 contains 13 residues. The CDR3 sequence is CASSYSNDGELFF. The DNA for the CDR3 is TGTGCCAGCAGTTACTCGAATGACGGGGAGCTGTTTTTT.

This clonotype was detected many times. The CDR3 is CASRKTGGSYEQYF. CDR3 bases: TGTGCCAGCAGGAAGACAGGGGGCTCCTACGAGCAGTACTTC. The chain links TRBV6-1 to TRBJ2-7; TRBD1 matches at 9 bases. The CDR3 has 14 residues. Germline V gene lookup returns CDR1 MNHNS and CDR2 SASEGT. The V segment lost 6 bases and the J segment 0 bases; nucleotides outside the gene matches: 3.

This clonotype was recorded many times. V gene TRBV7-9 combines with J gene TRBJ2-5; TRBD1 or TRBD2 may be the D gene (6 bases each). Looked up from germline, CDR1 is SEHNR and CDR2 is FQNEAQ (reference sequence). CDR3 size: 14 residues. V was pared by 4 bases and J by 5 bases, with 14 bases between. The CDR3 region is CASSSPGAPETQYF. For the CDR3, the DNA is TGTGCCAGCAGCTCTCCGGGGGCACCGGAGACCCAGTACTTC.

V is TRBV7-2 and J is TRBJ1-2; D not resolved. Germline values: CDR1 SGHTA, CDR2 FQGNSA. CDR3 size: 14 residues. The V end lost 3 bases, the J end lost 5 bases, and 13 bases lay between the germline ends. In nucleotides, the CDR3 is TGTGCCAGCAGCTTGGTGAGGGTGGAGTATGGCTACACCTTC. This gives the protein CASSLVRVEYGYTF. The variable domain in full, completed from reference TRBV7-2 and TRBJ1-2, reads GAGVSQSPSNKVTEKGKDVELRCDPISGHTALYWYRQSLGQGLEFLIYFQGNSAPDKSGLPSDRFSAERTGGSVSTLTIQRTQQEDSAVYLCASSLVRVEYGYTFGSGTRLTVV.

This clonotype was found many times. The CDR3 region is CASSLNRASDQPQHF. As DNA, the CDR3 is TGTGCCAGCAGCTTAAATAGAGCGAGCGATCAGCCCCAGCATTTT. The gene calls are TRBV11-2 and TRBJ1-5; D remains ambiguous. CDR3 size: 15 residues. The germline CDR1 and CDR2 sequences are SGHAT and FQNNGV. V was cut by 2 bases and J by 5 bases, with 13 bases left in between.

This clonotype was seen ten or more times. The gene calls are TRBV6-5 and TRBJ2-5, with D possibly TRBD2 on 6 matching bases. Trimming cost V 7 bases and J 4 bases, with 16 bases left between them. CDR1 is MNHEY and CDR2 is SVGAGI in the germline V gene. The CDR3 has 14 residues. As DNA, the CDR3 is TGTGCCAGCACCAGGGAATTGGGAGGAGAGACCCAGTACTTC. Its translation: CASTRELGGETQYF.

This clonotype occurred many times. The rearrangement joins TRBV12-3 or TRBV12-4 to TRBJ2-2; D is unresolved. V lost 1 base and J lost 1, with 7 bases in between. CDR3 size: 15 residues. DNA of the CDR3: TGTGCCAGCAGTTTAGGAAGAGGGAACACCGGGGAGCTGTTTTTT. As protein: CASSLGRGNTGELFF.